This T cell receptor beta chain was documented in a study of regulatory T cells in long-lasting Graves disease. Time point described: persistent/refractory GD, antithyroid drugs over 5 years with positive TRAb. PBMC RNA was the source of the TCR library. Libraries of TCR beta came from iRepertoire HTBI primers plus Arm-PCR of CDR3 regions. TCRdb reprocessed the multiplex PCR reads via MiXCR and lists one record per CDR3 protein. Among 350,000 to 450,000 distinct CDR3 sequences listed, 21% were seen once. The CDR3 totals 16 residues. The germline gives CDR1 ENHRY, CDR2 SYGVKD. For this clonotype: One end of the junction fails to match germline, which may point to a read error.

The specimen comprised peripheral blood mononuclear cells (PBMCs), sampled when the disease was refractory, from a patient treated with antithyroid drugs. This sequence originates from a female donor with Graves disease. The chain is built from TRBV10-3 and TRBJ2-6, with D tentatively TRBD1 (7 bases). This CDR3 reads CATAGGTYSGANALAF. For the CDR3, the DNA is TGTGCCACCGCAGGGGGGACCTACTCTGGGGCCAACGCCCTGGCTTTC.